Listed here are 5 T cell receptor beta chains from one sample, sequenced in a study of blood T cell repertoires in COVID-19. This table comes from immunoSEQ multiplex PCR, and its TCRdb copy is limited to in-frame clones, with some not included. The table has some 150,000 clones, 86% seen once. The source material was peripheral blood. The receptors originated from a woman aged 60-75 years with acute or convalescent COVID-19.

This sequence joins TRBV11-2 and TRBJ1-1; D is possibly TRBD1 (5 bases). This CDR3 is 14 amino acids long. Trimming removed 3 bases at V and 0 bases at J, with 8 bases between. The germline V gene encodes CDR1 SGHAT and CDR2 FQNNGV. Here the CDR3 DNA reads TGTGCCAGCAGCTTTGGGGCTATGAACACTGAAGCTTTCTTT. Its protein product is CASSFGAMNTEAFF.

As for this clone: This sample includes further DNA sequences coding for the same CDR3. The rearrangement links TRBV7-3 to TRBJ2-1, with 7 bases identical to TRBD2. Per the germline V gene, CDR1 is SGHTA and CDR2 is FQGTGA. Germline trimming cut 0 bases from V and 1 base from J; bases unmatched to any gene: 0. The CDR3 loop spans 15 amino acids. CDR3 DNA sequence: TGTGCCAGCAGCTTAACCGGGGGGTCCTACAATGAGCAGTTCTTC. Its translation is CASSLTGGSYNEQFF.

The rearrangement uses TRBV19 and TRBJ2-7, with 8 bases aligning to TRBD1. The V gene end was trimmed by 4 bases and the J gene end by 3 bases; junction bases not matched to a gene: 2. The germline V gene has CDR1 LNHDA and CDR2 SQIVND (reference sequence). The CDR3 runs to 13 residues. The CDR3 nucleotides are TGTGCCAGTAGTAGAGGACAGGGCTACGAGCAGTACTTC. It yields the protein CASSRGQGYEQYF.

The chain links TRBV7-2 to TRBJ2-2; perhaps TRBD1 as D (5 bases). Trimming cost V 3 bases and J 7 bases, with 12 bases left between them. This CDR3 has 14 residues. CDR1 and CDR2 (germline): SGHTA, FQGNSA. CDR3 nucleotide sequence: TGTGCCAGCAGCTTCAACAGGATTTACGGGGAGCTGTTTTTT. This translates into CASSFNRIYGELFF.

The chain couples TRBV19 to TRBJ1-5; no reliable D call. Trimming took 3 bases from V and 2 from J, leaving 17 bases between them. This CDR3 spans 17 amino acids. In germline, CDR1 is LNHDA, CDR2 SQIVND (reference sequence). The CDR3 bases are TGTGCCAGTAGTATTGTGCTCTCCAGGAACGGCAATCAGCCCCAGCATTTT. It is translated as CASSIVLSRNGNQPQHF.